The 18 T cell receptor beta chains given below trace back to one sample, sequenced in a study of cytomegalovirus exposure and HLA in healthy donors. PCR used 60 Vbeta primers and 13 Jbeta primers. Assay: immunoSEQ multiplex PCR; the TCRdb copy retains only in-frame clones and omits some. The sample gives approximately 76,000 clones, roughly 78% of which show up once; 2.5% is in the top ten. Material for sequencing was PBMCs. These TCRs come from a man aged 30 to 45 in good health and CMV-seronegative.

The count of this clone is one. The rearrangement links TRBV4-1 to TRBJ1-1; D gene ambiguous. The CDR3 is 18 amino acids. CDR1 and CDR2 (germline): MGHRA, YSYEKL. Between the trimmed V and J ends, which lost 3 bases and 0 bases, there was a span of 20 bases. In DNA form, the CDR3 reads TGCGCCAGCAGCCAGTGGGCAACGGAGGACGTCATGAACACTGAAGCTTTCTTT. As protein: CASSQWATEDVMNTEAFF.

CDR3 region: CASSLGGGNYEQYF. In nucleotides, the CDR3 is TGTGCCAGCAGTTTAGGTGGCGGGAACTACGAGCAGTACTTC. V and J are TRBV28 and TRBJ2-7; the D gene is possibly TRBD2 (6 bases). The length of the CDR3 is 14 residues. The V end was cut by 2 bases, the J end by 3 bases, with 11 bases between. Germline CDR1 MDHEN, CDR2 SYDVKM. The full variable domain, completed using reference TRBV28 and TRBJ2-7, is DVKVTQSSRYLVKRTGEKVFLECVQDMDHENMFWYRQDPGLGLRLIYFSYDVKMKEKGDIPEGYSVSREKKERFSLILESASTNQTSMYLCASSLGGGNYEQYFGPGTRLTVT.

The rearrangement joins TRBV15 to TRBJ2-3, with 8 nucleotides matching TRBD2. CDR3 size: 17 residues. The V segment lost 3 bases and the J segment 6 bases; nucleotides outside the gene matches: 14. From germline, CDR1 is LNHNV and CDR2 YYDKDF (reference sequence). The CDR3 coding sequence is TGTGCCACCAGCAGGGAGCTAAGCGCGGGGGGCGGCGATACGCAGTATTTT. Amino acid sequence: CATSRELSAGGGDTQYF.

The chain recombines TRBV28 with TRBJ1-3; D gene ambiguous. This CDR3 comprises 15 residues. V gave up 6 bases and J gave up 0 bases, with 12 bases separating them. CDR1 and CDR2 (germline): MDHEN, SYDVKM. CDR3: CASSLTPLSGNTIYF. CDR3 bases: TGTGCCAGCAGCCTTACCCCACTCTCTGGAAACACCATATATTTT.

The rearrangement links TRBV30 to TRBJ1-6; D is undetermined. V was shortened by 4 bases and J by 9 bases, with 10 bases between the two germline ends. The V gene's germline CDR1 is GTSNPN and CDR2 SVGIG (reference sequence). The CDR3 covers 12 residues. CDR3: CAWKRVSSPLHF. Written as DNA, the CDR3 is TGTGCCTGGAAACGGGTTTCTTCACCCCTCCACTTT.

The chain couples TRBV7-2 to TRBJ1-5; D may be TRBD1 (5 bases). Trimming removed 0 bases from V and 4 bases from J, with 13 bases in between. CDR3 length: 16 amino acids. The V gene's germline CDR1 is SGHTA and CDR2 FQGNSA. The CDR3 nucleotides are TGTGCCAGCAGCTTAGCAGGGGCGCGGAGAAATCAGCCCCAGCATTTT. Translating it yields CASSLAGARRNQPQHF.

The V call is TRBV4-3, the J call TRBJ1-6; TRBD1 matches at 7 bases. The CDR3 is 15 amino acids. Trimming at V came to 3 bases and at J to 8 bases, leaving 7 bases not matched to a gene. The V gene's germline CDR1 is LGHNA and CDR2 YSLEER. The CDR3 nucleotides read TGCGCCAGCAGCCACACTCAGGGGGAGGATTCACCCCTCCACTTT. Encoded protein: CASSHTQGEDSPLHF.

This clone was counted only a few times. The chain uses TRBV5-6 and TRBJ1-1, with TRBD1 matching over 7 bases. V lost 4 bases and J lost 1; bases outside the gene matches: 7. The CDR3 has 15 amino acids. Germline V CDR1 and CDR2: SGHDT, YYEEEE. CDR3 sequence: CASSPGQLKNTEAFF. For the CDR3, the DNA is TGTGCCAGCAGCCCGGGACAGCTCAAGAACACTGAAGCTTTCTTT.

This clone was detected once. This sequence joins TRBV7-2 and TRBJ2-3; TRBD2 agrees at 8 bases. The V gene end was trimmed by 3 bases and the J gene end by 5 bases; junction bases not matched to a gene: 13. The length of the CDR3 is 17 residues. CDR1 SGHTA and CDR2 FQGNSA come from the germline V gene. For the CDR3, the DNA is TGTGCCAGCAGCTTCTTAGCCGCGGGAGGCCGAGGAGATACGCAGTATTTT. It codes for CASSFLAAGGRGDTQYF.

V is TRBV6-4 and J is TRBJ2-3; D gene unclear. CDR3 length: 13 residues. Germline CDR1 is MRHNA and CDR2 is SNTAGT. The V gene lost 5 bases and the J gene lost 2 bases, with 8 bases spanning the gap. CDR3 sequence (DNA): TGTGCCAGCAGTTCACATACCACAGATACGCAGTATTTT. Translated, it gives CASSSHTTDTQYF.

The V and J genes are TRBV5-1 and TRBJ2-7; the D is unclear. V was cut by 1 base and J by 4 bases, with 9 bases left in between. Germline CDR1 reads SGHRS; CDR2 reads YFSETQ. The CDR3 is made up of 13 amino acids. The CDR3 DNA is TGCGCCAGCAGCTTGCTTGAGGAGTACGAGCAGTACTTC. This translates into CASSLLEEYEQYF.

The V gene is TRBV27, the J gene TRBJ2-4; 9 nucleotides agree with TRBD1. Germline V gene lookup returns CDR1 MNHEY and CDR2 SMNVEV (reference sequence). This CDR3 comprises 15 residues. J lost 4 bases, V lost 6 bases, and 7 bases had no gene match. The CDR3 DNA reads as TGTGCCAGCAGCATGGCGACAGGGGGGAAAAACATTCAGTACTTC. Protein sequence: CASSMATGGKNIQYF.

V and J are TRBV4-1 and TRBJ2-3, with TRBD2 matching over 9 bases. CDR1 is MGHRA, CDR2 YSYEKL, per germline. The CDR3 runs 17 residues. Trimming took 0 bases from V and 6 from J; bases not matched to a gene: 10. CDR3 DNA sequence: TGCGCCAGCAGCCAAGATACTGGGACTAGCAGGGCGGATACGCAGTATTTT. It yields the protein CASSQDTGTSRADTQYF.

This chain links TRBV19 with TRBJ1-2, with D possibly matching TRBD1 (5 bases). CDR3 size: 17 residues. The V gene lost 3 bases and the J gene lost 5 bases, with 22 bases spanning the gap. In germline, CDR1 is LNHDA, CDR2 SQIVND (reference sequence). CDR3 amino acids: CASSIPEWETGVYGYTF. The CDR3 DNA follows: TGTGCCAGTAGTATCCCCGAATGGGAAACGGGGGTTTATGGCTACACCTTC.

The CDR3 loop is CASSLGTGASGGELFF. The CDR3 nucleotides read TGTGCCAGCAGCTTGGGGACAGGGGCCAGTGGCGGGGAGCTGTTTTTT. The chain is built from TRBV5-8 and TRBJ2-2; TRBD1 aligns across 9 bases. Germline CDR1 reads SGHTS; CDR2 reads YDEGEE. This CDR3 has 16 residues. V shed 0 bases, J shed 7 bases, and the junction held 7 bases outside the gene matches.

The genes are TRBV14 and TRBJ2-5, with a possible D match to TRBD2 (6 bases). Germline CDR1 SGHDN, CDR2 FVKESK. The CDR3 is made up of 19 amino acids. V was clipped by 2 bases and J by 4 bases, with 26 bases between them. The CDR3 DNA reads as TGTGCCAGCAGCCAAAGATTTCAGGACTACCGACACCCAAGAGAGACCCAGTACTTC. This encodes CASSQRFQDYRHPRETQYF.

This sequence joins TRBV28 and TRBJ1-3; 9 nucleotides align to TRBD1. This CDR3 is 15 amino acids long. Germline V lookup: CDR1 MDHEN, CDR2 SYDVKM. Trimming at V came to 6 bases and at J to 4 bases, leaving 7 bases not matched to a gene. CDR3 amino acids: CASSYGQGPGNTIYF. CDR3 coding DNA: TGTGCCAGCAGCTATGGACAGGGGCCGGGAAACACCATATATTTT.

The chain carries TRBV25-1 and TRBJ1-1; 10 bases are a match to TRBD1. V lost 6 bases to trimming and J lost 7 bases; unmatched junction nucleotides: 5. From germline, CDR1 is MGHDK and CDR2 SYGVNS. The CDR3 totals 13 residues. CDR3 protein: CASSPGQGFEAFF. DNA of the CDR3: TGTGCCAGCAGCCCGGGACAGGGGTTTGAAGCTTTCTTT.